This entry lists 10 T cell receptor beta chains sequenced from one sample in a study of blood T cell repertoires in COVID-19. Generated by immunoSEQ multiplex PCR, the TCRdb table keeps only in-frame clones and is missing some. The sample includes 380,000 or so clones, about 89% of them seen just once. The sequencing sample was made of peripheral blood. These receptors were obtained from a man in his forties with acute or convalescent COVID-19.

The V and J genes are TRBV9 and TRBJ2-1; TRBD2 matches 9 bases. V lost 1 base and J lost 6; bases outside the gene matches: 26. Germline V gives CDR1 SGDLS, CDR2 YYNGEE. This CDR3 has 22 amino acids. This CDR3 reads CASSVRSETGRFSGGDFNEQFF. The CDR3, as DNA: TGTGCCAGCAGCGTACGCTCTGAGACAGGGAGATTTAGCGGGGGAGATTTCAATGAGCAGTTCTTC.

This clone was picked up one time. The DNA for the CDR3 is TGTGCCTGGAATAGCGGGAGCTCCTACAATGAGCAGTTCTTC. Encoded protein: CAWNSGSSYNEQFF. The chain couples TRBV30 to TRBJ2-1, with 9 bases that match TRBD2. The CDR3 is 14 amino acids. V lost 4 bases, J lost 0 bases, and 1 base stayed unmatched. Germline-derived CDR1 and CDR2 are GTSNPN and SVGIG (reference sequence).

The J gene is TRBJ2-2, the V gene TRBV5-1; D is undetermined. From germline, CDR1 is SGHRS and CDR2 YFSETQ. Between the trimmed V and J ends, which lost 0 bases and 0 bases, there was a span of 9 bases. This CDR3 comprises 16 residues. CDR3 in DNA: TGCGCCAGCAGCTTGGCTGGCGGCTCGAACACCGGGGAGCTGTTTTTT. Its translation is CASSLAGGSNTGELFF.

The chain employs TRBV5-1 and TRBJ2-2; D perhaps matches TRBD2 (5 bases). This CDR3 spans 14 amino acids. V was shortened by 4 bases and J by 5 bases, with 12 bases between the two germline ends. Germline V gives CDR1 SGHRS, CDR2 YFSETQ. The CDR3 here is CASSPTTGTGELFF. The CDR3 coding sequence is TGCGCCAGCAGCCCGACTACGGGGACCGGGGAGCTGTTTTTT. Full variable domain (remainder filled in from reference TRBV5-1 and TRBJ2-2): KAGVTQTPRYLIKTRGQQVTLSCSPISGHRSVSWYQQTPGQGLQFLFEYFSETQRNKGNFPGRFSGRQFSNSRSEMNVSTLELGDSALYLCASSPTTGTGELFFGEGSRLTVL.

The chain is built from TRBV30 and TRBJ2-7, with 8 nucleotides matching TRBD1. V dropped 3 bases and J dropped 4; count of bases not matched to a gene: 5. Per germline, CDR1 GTSNPN and CDR2 SVGIG (reference sequence). The CDR3 consists of 13 residues. CDR3 DNA sequence: TGTGCCTGGAGGAGGACAGGGACTTACGAGCAGTACTTC. It is translated as CAWRRTGTYEQYF.

This rearrangement joins TRBV5-4 to TRBJ1-1; D gene unclear. The germline V gene encodes CDR1 SGHNT and CDR2 YYREEE (reference sequence). The CDR3 length is 13 residues. V was shortened by 3 bases and J by 1 base, with 7 bases between the two germline ends. The CDR3 protein is CASSSRGNTEAFF. The CDR3 bases are TGTGCCAGCAGCTCTCGGGGGAACACTGAAGCTTTCTTT.

The chain employs TRBV2 and TRBJ2-3; a weak D match, TRBD2 (6 bases). The CDR3 loop spans 14 amino acids. V dropped 5 bases and J dropped 4 bases, with 13 bases sitting between them. Germline-derived CDR1 and CDR2 are SNHLY and FYNNEI. The CDR3 DNA reads TGTGCCAGCAGTCTAGCGATAGCCGCAGATACGCAGTATTTT. Translated, it gives CASSLAIAADTQYF.

The gene calls are TRBV11-2 and TRBJ2-7, with D tentatively TRBD2 (6 bases). CDR3 size: 14 residues. Germline CDR1 SGHAT, CDR2 FQNNGV. V was shortened by 5 bases and J by 3 bases, with 14 bases between the two germline ends. CDR3 in amino acids: CASSPGRGFYEQYF. The CDR3 DNA follows: TGTGCCAGCAGCCCCGGGCGGGGCTTCTACGAGCAGTACTTC. The variable domain in full, completed from reference TRBV11-2 and TRBJ2-7, reads EAGVAQSPRYKIIEKRQSVAFWCNPISGHATLYWYQQILGQGPKLLIQFQNNGVVDDSQLPKDRFSAERLKGVDSTLKIQPAKLEDSAVYLCASSPGRGFYEQYFGPGTRLTVT.

This chain joins TRBV7-3 and TRBJ1-1; 8 bases align to TRBD1. The germline V gene has CDR1 SGHTA and CDR2 FQGTGA. The CDR3 consists of 14 residues. With 5 bases clipped from V and 4 bases from J, the junction kept 6 bases outside the gene matches. The CDR3 spells CASSQTGVSTEAFF. Written as DNA, the CDR3 is TGTGCCAGCAGCCAGACAGGGGTGAGCACTGAAGCTTTCTTT.

This rearrangement joins TRBV27 to TRBJ2-5, with D hard to call. V lost 1 base and J lost 2, with 11 bases in between. The V gene's germline CDR1 is MNHEY and CDR2 SMNVEV (reference sequence). The CDR3 consists of 15 residues. CDR3 loop: CASSLFISAQETQYF. The CDR3 nucleotides are TGTGCCAGCAGTTTATTTATCAGTGCTCAAGAGACCCAGTACTTC.